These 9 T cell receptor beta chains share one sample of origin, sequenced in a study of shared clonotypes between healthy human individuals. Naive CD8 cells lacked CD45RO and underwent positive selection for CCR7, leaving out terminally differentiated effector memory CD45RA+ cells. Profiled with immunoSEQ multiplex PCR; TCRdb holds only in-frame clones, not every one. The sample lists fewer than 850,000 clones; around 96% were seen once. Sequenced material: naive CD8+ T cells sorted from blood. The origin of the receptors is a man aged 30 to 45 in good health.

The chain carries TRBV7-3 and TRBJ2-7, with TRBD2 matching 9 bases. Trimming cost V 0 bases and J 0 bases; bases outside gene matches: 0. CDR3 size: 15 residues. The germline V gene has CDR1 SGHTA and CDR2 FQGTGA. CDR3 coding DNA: TGTGCCAGCAGCTTAACTAGCGGGAGCTCCTACGAGCAGTACTTC. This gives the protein CASSLTSGSSYEQYF.

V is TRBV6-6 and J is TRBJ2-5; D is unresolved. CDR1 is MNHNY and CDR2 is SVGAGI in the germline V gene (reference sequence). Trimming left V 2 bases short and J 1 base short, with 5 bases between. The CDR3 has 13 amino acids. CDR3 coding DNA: TGTGCCAGCAGTTACGTTTTCCAAGAGACCCAGTACTTC. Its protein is CASSYVFQETQYF.

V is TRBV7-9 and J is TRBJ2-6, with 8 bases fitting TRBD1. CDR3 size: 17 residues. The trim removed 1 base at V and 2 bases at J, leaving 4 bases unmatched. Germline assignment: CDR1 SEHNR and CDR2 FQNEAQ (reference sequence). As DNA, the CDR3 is TGTGCCAGCAGCTTAGATGGACAGGGCCCTGGGGCCAACGTCCTGACTTTC. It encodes CASSLDGQGPGANVLTF.

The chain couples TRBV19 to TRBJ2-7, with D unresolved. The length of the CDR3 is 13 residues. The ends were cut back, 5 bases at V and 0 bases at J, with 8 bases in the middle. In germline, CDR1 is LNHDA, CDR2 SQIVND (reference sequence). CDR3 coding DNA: TGTGCCAGTAGTGTCCGGATCTCCTACGAGCAGTACTTC. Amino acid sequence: CASSVRISYEQYF.

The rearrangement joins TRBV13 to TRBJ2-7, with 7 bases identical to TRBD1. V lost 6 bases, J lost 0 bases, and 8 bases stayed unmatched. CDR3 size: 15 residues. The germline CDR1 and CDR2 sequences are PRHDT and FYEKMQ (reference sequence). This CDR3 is CASSPRSGGSYEQYF. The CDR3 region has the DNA TGTGCCAGCAGTCCACGCTCAGGGGGCTCCTACGAGCAGTACTTC.

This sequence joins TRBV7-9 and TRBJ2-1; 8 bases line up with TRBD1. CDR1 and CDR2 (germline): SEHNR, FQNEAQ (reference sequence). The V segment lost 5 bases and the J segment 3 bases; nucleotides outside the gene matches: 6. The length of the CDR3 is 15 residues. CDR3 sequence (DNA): TGTGCCAGCAGCCTGAGGACAGGGTTCTACAATGAGCAGTTCTTC. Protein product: CASSLRTGFYNEQFF. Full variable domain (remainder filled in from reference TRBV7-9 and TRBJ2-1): DTGVSQNPRHKITKRGQNVTFRCDPISEHNRLYWYRQTLGQGPEFLTYFQNEAQLEKSRLLSDRFSAERPKGSFSTLEIQRTEQGDSAMYLCASSLRTGFYNEQFFGPGTRLTVL.

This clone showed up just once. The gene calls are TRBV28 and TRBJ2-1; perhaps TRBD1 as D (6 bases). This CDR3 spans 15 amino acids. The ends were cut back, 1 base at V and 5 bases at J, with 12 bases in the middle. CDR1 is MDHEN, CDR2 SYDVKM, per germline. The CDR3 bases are TGTGCCAGCAGTTTATTGACAGGAACTAACAATGAGCAGTTCTTC. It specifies CASSLLTGTNNEQFF.

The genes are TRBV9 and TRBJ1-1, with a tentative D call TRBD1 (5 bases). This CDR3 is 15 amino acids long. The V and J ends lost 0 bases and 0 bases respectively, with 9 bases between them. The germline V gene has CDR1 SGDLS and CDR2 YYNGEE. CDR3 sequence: CASSVAGTMNTEAFF. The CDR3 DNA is TGTGCCAGCAGCGTAGCCGGGACCATGAACACTGAAGCTTTCTTT.

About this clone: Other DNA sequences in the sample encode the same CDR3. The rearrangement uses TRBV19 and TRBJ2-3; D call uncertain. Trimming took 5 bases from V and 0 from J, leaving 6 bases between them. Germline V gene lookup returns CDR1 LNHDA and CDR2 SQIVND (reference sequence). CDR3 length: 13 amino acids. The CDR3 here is CASSGTSTDTQYF. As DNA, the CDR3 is TGTGCCAGTAGTGGTACTAGCACAGATACGCAGTATTTT.